The 7 T cell receptor beta chains reported below all come from one sample, sequenced in a study of blood T cell repertoires in COVID-19. Data came from immunoSEQ multiplex PCR; TCRdb stores just in-frame clones and leaves some out. This table has about 120,000 clones, 70% to 80% appearing once. Sample: peripheral blood. All receptors derive from a human donor in a cohort sampled during active COVID-19.

The rearrangement uses TRBV5-1 and TRBJ2-7, with TRBD2 matching over 15 bases. The CDR3 extends over 14 amino acids. CDR1 is SGHRS and CDR2 is YFSETQ in the germline V gene. V trimming: 3 bases; J trimming: 6 bases; junction bases outside the gene matches: 1. CDR3 sequence reads: CASSSGLAGGEQYF. CDR3 nucleotides: TGCGCCAGCAGCTCGGGACTAGCGGGGGGCGAGCAGTACTTC.

The rearrangement links TRBV11-3 to TRBJ2-7, with 9 bases lining up with TRBD1. After removal of 4 bases from V and 2 bases from J, the junction contained 6 bases not matched to a gene. The CDR3 is 15 amino acids. In germline, CDR1 is SGHNT, CDR2 YENEEA. CDR3 DNA sequence: TGTGCCAGCAGCTCCCACAGGGGGCGCGCCTACGAGCAGTACTTC. Translating gives CASSSHRGRAYEQYF.

This rearrangement joins TRBV30 to TRBJ1-6; D possibly corresponds to TRBD1 (5 bases). The length of the CDR3 is 13 residues. V dropped 4 bases and J dropped 12 bases, with 16 bases sitting between them. Germline V lookup: CDR1 GTSNPN, CDR2 SVGIG (reference sequence). The CDR3 here is CAWKGVGGGPLHF. The DNA for the CDR3 is TGTGCCTGGAAGGGCGTTGGGGGAGGACCCCTCCACTTT.

There are a few counts of this clone. The chain employs TRBV27 and TRBJ2-3, with a weak D call TRBD2 (5 bases). Germline V lookup: CDR1 MNHEY, CDR2 SMNVEV (reference sequence). The CDR3 is made up of 13 amino acids. Trimming took 7 bases from V and 0 from J, leaving 8 bases between them. CDR3 amino acids: CASTDFSTDTQYF. The CDR3 region has the DNA TGTGCCAGCACGGACTTCAGCACAGATACGCAGTATTTT.

The CDR3: CATSRVRYNEQFF. CDR3 bases: TGTGCCACCAGCAGAGTGAGGTACAATGAGCAGTTCTTC. The chain uses TRBV15 and TRBJ2-1, with D unresolved. This CDR3 region has 13 residues. The germline V and J ends were trimmed by 1 base and 4 bases, with 5 bases remaining between them. Germline lookup yields CDR1 LNHNV and CDR2 YYDKDF (reference sequence).

This clone has a handful of counts. The gene calls are TRBV3-1 (or the pseudogene TRBV3-2) and TRBJ2-7; 7 nucleotides align to TRBD2. CDR3 length: 14 amino acids. With 0 bases clipped from V and 5 bases from J, the junction kept 4 bases outside the gene matches. In germline, CDR1 is LGHDT, CDR2 YNNKEL (reference sequence). The CDR3 here is CASSQEASGHEQYF. CDR3 DNA: TGTGCCAGCAGCCAAGAGGCTAGCGGCCACGAGCAGTACTTC.

This chain joins TRBV28 and TRBJ2-7; the D gene is possibly TRBD1 (6 bases). V lost 2 bases and J 7 bases, leaving 12 bases between the germline ends. Looked up from germline, CDR1 is MDHEN and CDR2 is SYDVKM. CDR3 length: 13 amino acids. CDR3 nucleotide sequence: TGTGCCAGCAGTTTACCGACAACAGGGGAGCAGTACTTC. It is translated as CASSLPTTGEQYF.